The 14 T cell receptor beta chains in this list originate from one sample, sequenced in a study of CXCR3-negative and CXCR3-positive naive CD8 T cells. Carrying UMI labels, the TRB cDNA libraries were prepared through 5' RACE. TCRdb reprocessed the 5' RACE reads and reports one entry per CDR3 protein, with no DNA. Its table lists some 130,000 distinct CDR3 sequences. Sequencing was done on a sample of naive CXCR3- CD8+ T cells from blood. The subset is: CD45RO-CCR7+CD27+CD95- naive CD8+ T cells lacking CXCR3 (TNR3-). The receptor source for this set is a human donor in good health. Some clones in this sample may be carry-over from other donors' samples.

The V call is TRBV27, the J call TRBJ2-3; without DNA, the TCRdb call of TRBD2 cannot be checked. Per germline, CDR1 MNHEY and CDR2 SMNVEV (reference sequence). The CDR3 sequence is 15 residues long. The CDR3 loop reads CASRPSGGRTDTQYF.

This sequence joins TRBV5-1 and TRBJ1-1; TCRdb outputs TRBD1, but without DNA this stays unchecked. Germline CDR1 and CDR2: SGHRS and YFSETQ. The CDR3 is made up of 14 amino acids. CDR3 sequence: CASSLQEPLTEAFF.

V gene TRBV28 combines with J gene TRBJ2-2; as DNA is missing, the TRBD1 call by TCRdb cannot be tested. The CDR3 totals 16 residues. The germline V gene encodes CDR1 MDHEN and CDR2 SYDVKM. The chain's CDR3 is CASSLGHLPNTGELFF.

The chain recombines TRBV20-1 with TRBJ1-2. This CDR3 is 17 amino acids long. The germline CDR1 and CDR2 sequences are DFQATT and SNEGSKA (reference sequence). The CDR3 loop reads CSARGVRPKEHNYGYTF.

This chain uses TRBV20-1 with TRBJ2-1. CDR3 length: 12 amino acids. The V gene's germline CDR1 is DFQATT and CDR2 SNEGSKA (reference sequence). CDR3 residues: CSASYQNNEQFF.

The CDR3 spells CASSPTGFPFYGYTF. The chain uses TRBV7-9 and TRBJ1-2; TCRdb's D call of TRBD1 is untestable without DNA. This CDR3 is 15 amino acids long. Germline CDR1 SEHNR, CDR2 FQNEAQ (reference sequence).

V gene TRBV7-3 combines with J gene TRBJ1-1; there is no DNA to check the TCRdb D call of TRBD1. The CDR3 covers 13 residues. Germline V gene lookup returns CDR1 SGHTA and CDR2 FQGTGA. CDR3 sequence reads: CASSTLSGTEAFF.

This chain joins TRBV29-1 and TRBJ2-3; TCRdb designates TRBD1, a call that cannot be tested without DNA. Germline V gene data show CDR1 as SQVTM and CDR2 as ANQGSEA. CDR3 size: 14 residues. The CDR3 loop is CSAAGTGVTDTQYF.

The CDR3 loop reads CASSLWLGGPEGSANTGELFF. The chain carries TRBV28 and TRBJ2-2; TCRdb names TRBD2, which stays unverified in the absence of DNA. Germline CDR1 reads MDHEN; CDR2 reads SYDVKM. This CDR3 spans 21 amino acids.

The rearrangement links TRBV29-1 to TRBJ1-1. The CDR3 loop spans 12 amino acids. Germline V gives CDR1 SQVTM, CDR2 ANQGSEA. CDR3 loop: CSFTFLGTEAFF.

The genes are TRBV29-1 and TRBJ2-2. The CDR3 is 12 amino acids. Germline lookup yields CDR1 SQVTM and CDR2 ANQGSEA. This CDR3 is CSVEMETGELFF.

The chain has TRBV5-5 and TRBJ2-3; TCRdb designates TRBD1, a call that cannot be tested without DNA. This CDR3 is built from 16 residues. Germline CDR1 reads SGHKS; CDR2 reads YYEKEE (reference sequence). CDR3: CASSLGQGSGTDTQYF. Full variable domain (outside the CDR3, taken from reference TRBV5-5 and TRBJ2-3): DAGVTQSPTHLIKTRGQQVTLRCSPISGHKSVSWYQQVLGQGPQFIFQYYEKEERGRGNFPDRFSARQFPNYSSELNVNALLLGDSALYLCASSLGQGSGTDTQYFGPGTRLTVL.

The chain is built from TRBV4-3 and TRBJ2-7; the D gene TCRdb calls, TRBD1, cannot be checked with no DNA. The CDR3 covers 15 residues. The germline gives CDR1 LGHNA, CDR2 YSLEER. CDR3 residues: CASSQARGYSYEQYF.

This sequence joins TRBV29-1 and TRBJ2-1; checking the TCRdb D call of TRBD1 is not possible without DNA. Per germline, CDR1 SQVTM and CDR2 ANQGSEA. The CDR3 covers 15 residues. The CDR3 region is CSVEGGHIFGDEQFF.